The clone carrying this T cell receptor (beta chain) was counted only a few times. Its antigen is not identified. This entry comes from a study of T cell repertoires in cytomegalovirus infection. Overall study: HLA-B-restricted CMV epitopes that are well studied were used alongside recently identified HLA-C-restricted ones. Public TCR beta signatures marked donors with CMV infection and the matching HLA.

The V and J ends lost 0 bases and 6 bases respectively, with 20 bases between them. This CDR3 contains 17 residues. General study points: Carriers of CMV and the relevant HLA type were discriminated by public TCR beta frequency. HLA-C-restricted, CMV-specific TCR beta clonotypes were dominant ex vivo.

From the reads, TCRdb called clonotypes with MiXCR, one entry per CDR3 protein. The sample carries 830,000 or so distinct CDR3 sequences, approximately 32% recorded once. This receptor was obtained from a human donor in good health (CMV status not recorded). Some clones in this sample may be carry-over from other donors' samples. This rearrangement joins TRBV12-3 or TRBV12-4 to TRBJ1-2, with TRBD1 as a possible D gene (5 bases). Sequenced here: cultured CD8+ T cells from PBMCs, sampled from culture after CMV antigen stimulation. This chain's CDR3 is CASSLAGERLDSDGYTF. The DNA for the CDR3 is TGTGCCAGCAGTTTAGCGGGGGAAAGACTGGATTCGGATGGCTACACCTTC.